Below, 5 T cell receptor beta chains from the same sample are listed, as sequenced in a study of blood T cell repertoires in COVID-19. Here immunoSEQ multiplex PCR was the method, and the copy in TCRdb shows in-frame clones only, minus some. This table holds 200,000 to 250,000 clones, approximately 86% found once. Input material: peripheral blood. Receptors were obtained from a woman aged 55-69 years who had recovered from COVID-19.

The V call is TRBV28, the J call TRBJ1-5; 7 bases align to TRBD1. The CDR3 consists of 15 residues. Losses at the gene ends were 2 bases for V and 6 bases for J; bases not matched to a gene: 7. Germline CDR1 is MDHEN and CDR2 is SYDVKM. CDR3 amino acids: CASSLGQVRGQPQHF. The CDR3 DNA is TGTGCCAGCAGTTTAGGACAGGTTAGGGGTCAGCCCCAGCATTTT.

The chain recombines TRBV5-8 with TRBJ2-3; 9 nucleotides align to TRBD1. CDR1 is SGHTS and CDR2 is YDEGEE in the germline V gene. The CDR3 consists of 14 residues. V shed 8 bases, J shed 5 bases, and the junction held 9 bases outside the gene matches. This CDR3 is CASPRDRVGDTQYF. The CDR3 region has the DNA TGTGCCAGTCCCCGGGACAGGGTGGGAGATACGCAGTATTTT. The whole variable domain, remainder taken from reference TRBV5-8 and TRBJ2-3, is EAGVTQSPTHLIKTRGQQATLRCSPISGHTSVYWYQQALGLGLQFLLWYDEGEERNRGNFPPRFSGRQFPNYSSELNVNALELEDSALYLCASPRDRVGDTQYFGPGTRLTVL.

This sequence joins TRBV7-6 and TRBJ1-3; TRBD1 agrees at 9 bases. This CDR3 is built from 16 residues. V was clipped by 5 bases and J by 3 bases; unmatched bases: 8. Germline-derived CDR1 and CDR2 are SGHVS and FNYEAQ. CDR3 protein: CASSSITGGDGNTIYF. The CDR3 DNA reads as TGTGCCAGCAGCAGCATAACAGGGGGCGATGGAAACACCATATATTTT.

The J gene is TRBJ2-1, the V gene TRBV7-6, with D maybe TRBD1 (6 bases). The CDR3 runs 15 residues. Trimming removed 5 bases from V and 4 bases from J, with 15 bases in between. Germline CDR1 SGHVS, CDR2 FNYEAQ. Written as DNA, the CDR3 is TGTGCCAGCAGCAAACCGGGACATCCGTACAATGAGCAGTTCTTC. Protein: CASSKPGHPYNEQFF.

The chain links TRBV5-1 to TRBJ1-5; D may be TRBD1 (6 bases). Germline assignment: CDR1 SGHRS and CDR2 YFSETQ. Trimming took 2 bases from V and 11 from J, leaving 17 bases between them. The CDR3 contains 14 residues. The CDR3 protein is CASSLTGGLTSQHF. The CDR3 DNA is TGCGCCAGCAGCTTAACTGGGGGCTTAACTTCCCAGCATTTT.